The sample holds many counts of the clone carrying this T cell receptor beta chain. The data derive from a study of regulatory T cells in long-lasting Graves disease. The TCR beta library used iRepertoire HTBI primers with Arm-PCR amplification of CDR3. TCRdb reprocessed the multiplex PCR reads via MiXCR and lists one record per CDR3 protein. Among roughly 610,000 distinct CDR3 sequences listed, around 17% were seen once. Noted time point: newly diagnosed GD, antithyroid drugs for less than 3 months. There was RNA extracted from PBMCs, and the TCR library was made from it. This sample also belongs to another study, concerning T cells in Graves' hyperthyroidism and ophthalmopathy. Per that study: Patients aged 18 to 65 had newly diagnosed hyperthyroidism that had lasted under 2 months. Model-based prediction identified ophthalmopathy a median around 6.5 months prior to its onset.

The clonotype comes from a woman aged 25-40 years with Graves disease. Sequenced material: peripheral blood mononuclear cells (PBMCs), taken at new diagnosis, from a patient treated with antithyroid drugs.

The CDR3 region has the DNA TGTGCCACCACAGGTTCAAGGTCCGGGACCCAGTACTTC. Amino acid sequence: CATTGSRSGTQYF. The genes are TRBV6-1 and TRBJ2-5; the D gene is possibly TRBD1 (5 bases). Trimming took off 10 bases at V and 7 bases at J, with 19 bases between the two ends. Per the germline V gene, CDR1 is MNHNS and CDR2 is SASEGT. This CDR3 spans 13 amino acids.